One sample yielded the 25 T cell receptor beta chains listed below, sequenced in a study of cytomegalovirus exposure and HLA in healthy donors. The PCR contained 60 Vbeta and 13 Jbeta primers. Sequencing was performed with immunoSEQ multiplex PCR; in TCRdb, only in-frame clones are kept and a portion is missing. The table has roughly 200,000 clones, around four fifths seen once. Source material: PBMCs. These receptors all come from a woman aged 55-70 years in good health and CMV-seropositive.

The gene calls are TRBV7-8 and TRBJ2-7; unclear D gene. The CDR3 is 11 amino acids. Germline lookup yields CDR1 SGHVS and CDR2 FQNEAQ. Trimming cost V 5 bases and J 3 bases, with 5 bases left between them. CDR3 protein: CASSLYYEQYF. CDR3 DNA sequence: TGTGCCAGCAGCCTATACTACGAGCAGTACTTC.

V and J are TRBV4-3 and TRBJ2-1, with 7 bases that match TRBD2. Per the germline V gene, CDR1 is LGHNA and CDR2 is YSLEER. The CDR3 covers 15 residues. With V trimmed by 0 bases and J by 3 bases, 2 bases remained unmatched. The CDR3: CASSQDLAVYNEQFF. CDR3 nucleotide sequence: TGCGCCAGCAGCCAAGACCTAGCGGTCTACAATGAGCAGTTCTTC.

The chain links TRBV27 to TRBJ1-2; TRBD1 matches 9 bases. V lost 5 bases, J lost 3 bases, and 7 bases stayed unmatched. The CDR3 totals 15 residues. In germline, CDR1 is MNHEY, CDR2 SMNVEV (reference sequence). CDR3 bases: TGTGCCAGCAGTCCAAGGACAGGGGTATACTATGGCTACACCTTC. Protein: CASSPRTGVYYGYTF.

V usage is TRBV28 and J usage is TRBJ2-1; D possibly corresponds to TRBD2 (6 bases). Germline V gene data show CDR1 as MDHEN and CDR2 as SYDVKM. Trimming left V 1 base short and J 14 bases short, with 24 bases between. This CDR3 comprises 16 residues. CDR3 in DNA: TGTGCCAGCAGTTTATCTCTACCGGGACTCCTCGCGGCCAAGTTCTTC. It codes for CASSLSLPGLLAAKFF.

This sequence joins TRBV30 and TRBJ2-1, with 8 bases that match TRBD1. Per germline, CDR1 GTSNPN and CDR2 SVGIG (reference sequence). The CDR3 has 10 amino acids. The ends lost 8 bases at V and 9 bases at J; junction bases unmatched: 3. The CDR3 region is CAATGVEQFF. In DNA, the CDR3 is TGTGCCGCGACAGGGGTTGAGCAGTTCTTC.

This chain joins TRBV5-1 and TRBJ2-3; 13 nucleotides align to TRBD2. CDR3 length equals 16 residues. J lost 2 bases, V lost 4 bases, and 4 bases had no gene match. Germline assignment: CDR1 SGHRS and CDR2 YFSETQ. As DNA, the CDR3 is TGCGCCAGCAGCCACGGACTAGCGGGGGTCACAGATACGCAGTATTTT. Protein: CASSHGLAGVTDTQYF.

This chain connects TRBV4-2 to TRBJ1-3; a weak D match, TRBD1 (5 bases). The CDR3 has 15 amino acids. With 3 bases removed from V and 0 bases from J, the gap between germline ends came to 9 bases. CDR1 is LGHNA and CDR2 is YNFKEQ in the germline V gene. The CDR3 sequence: CASSQGGTSGNTIYF. The CDR3 region has the DNA TGTGCCAGCAGCCAGGGAGGGACCTCTGGAAACACCATATATTTT.

Only a few counts were recorded for this clone. The chain links TRBV7-9 to TRBJ2-2; the D gene is possibly TRBD2 (5 bases). This CDR3 has 14 amino acids. Trimming cost V 10 bases and J 2 bases, with 14 bases left between them. Germline V gene data show CDR1 as SEHNR and CDR2 as FQNEAQ (reference sequence). CDR3 residues: CATRSGSNTGELFF. CDR3 DNA: TGTGCCACCCGGAGCGGAAGTAACACCGGGGAGCTGTTTTTT.

The V and J genes are TRBV10-2 and TRBJ2-1; D ambiguous. This CDR3 spans 14 amino acids. Germline-derived CDR1 and CDR2 are WSHSY and SAAADI. V was pared by 6 bases and J by 0 bases, with 9 bases between. Here the CDR3 DNA reads TGCGCCAGCAGAACAGAATACTCCTACAATGAGCAGTTCTTC. It specifies CASRTEYSYNEQFF.

Points on this clone: The junction departs from the called germline gene at one end, perhaps through a read error. The chain links TRBV30 to TRBJ2-6, with D perhaps TRBD1 (5 bases). The CDR3 sequence is 14 residues long. Looked up from germline, CDR1 is GTSNPN and CDR2 is SVGIG (reference sequence). The CDR3 sequence: CAWSPSSGANGLTF. The DNA for the CDR3 is TGTGCCTGGAGCCCGAGCTCTGGGGCCAACGGCCTGACTTTC.

The rearrangement joins TRBV7-6 to TRBJ2-5, with TRBD2 as a possible D gene (6 bases). Judging by the DNA end, TRBJ2-7 fits better; the J call may be wrong. This CDR3 comprises 15 residues. Germline loops: CDR1 SGHVS, CDR2 FNYEAQ. The CDR3 spells CASSFRGGEHYEQYF. The CDR3 DNA reads as TGTGCCAGCAGCTTTCGGGGCGGGGAACACTACGAGCAGTACTTC.

V usage is TRBV7-3 and J usage is TRBJ2-3; TRBD2 matches 12 bases. Germline CDR1 reads SGHTA; CDR2 reads FQGTGA. The trim removed 3 bases at V and 6 bases at J, leaving 4 bases unmatched. The CDR3 is made up of 15 amino acids. This CDR3 is CASSFLAGGLDTQYF. In nucleotides, the CDR3 is TGTGCCAGCAGCTTTCTAGCGGGAGGGTTGGATACGCAGTATTTT.

The chain joins TRBV10-3 to TRBJ2-7, with D perhaps matching TRBD1 (7 bases). This CDR3 spans 13 amino acids. Germline V lookup: CDR1 ENHRY, CDR2 SYGVKD. Trimming left V 10 bases short and J 4 bases short, with 17 bases between. DNA for the CDR3: TGTGCCACCGCGCGGGACAGACAATACGAGCAGTACTTC. Translated: CATARDRQYEQYF.

This clone was seen a few times. The chain uses TRBV5-8 and TRBJ2-5, with 9 bases lining up with TRBD1. The CDR3 spans 15 residues. Per the germline V gene, CDR1 is SGHTS and CDR2 is YDEGEE. Losses at the gene ends were 6 bases for V and 5 bases for J; bases not matched to a gene: 11. The DNA of the CDR3 is TGTGCCAGCACCCGGACAGGGGTATCGTGGGAGACCCAGTACTTC. As protein: CASTRTGVSWETQYF.

V is TRBV18 and J is TRBJ1-3, with 10 bases aligning to TRBD1. Unmatched junction bases numbered 10, after V lost 5 bases and J lost 3 bases. There are 17 residues in the CDR3. The germline V gene encodes CDR1 KGHSH and CDR2 LQKENI. As DNA, the CDR3 is TGTGCCAGCTCAACGAAGACAGGGGGCGGAGGTGGAAACACCATATATTTT. Translating gives CASSTKTGGGGGNTIYF.

This clone appeared once. The chain combines TRBV9 with TRBJ2-2; 8 bases line up with TRBD1. Per germline, CDR1 SGDLS and CDR2 YYNGEE. With V trimmed by 3 bases and J by 3 bases, 4 bases remained unmatched. The length of the CDR3 is 15 residues. The CDR3 DNA is TGTGCCAGCAGCGCCAGGGGGCCCCACACCGGGGAGCTGTTTTTT. Protein product: CASSARGPHTGELFF.

V and J are TRBV2 and TRBJ2-7; 9 nucleotides match TRBD1. Looked up from germline, CDR1 is SNHLY and CDR2 is FYNNEI. V lost 6 bases and J lost 1; bases outside the gene matches: 7. This CDR3 contains 15 residues. This chain's CDR3 is CASSIDRGVSYEQYF. The CDR3 DNA reads TGTGCCAGCAGCATTGACAGGGGGGTTTCCTACGAGCAGTACTTC.

This clone was picked up one time. This chain connects TRBV5-4 to TRBJ1-5; a possible D gene is TRBD1 (6 bases). Looked up from germline, CDR1 is SGHNT and CDR2 is YYREEE (reference sequence). This CDR3 region has 15 residues. The ends were cut back, 3 bases at V and 0 bases at J, with 10 bases in the middle. In DNA form, the CDR3 reads TGTGCCAGCAGCTCGGACAGAGATAGCAATCAGCCCCAGCATTTT. This sequence encodes CASSSDRDSNQPQHF.

This clone was counted between two and nine times. V and J are TRBV4-3 and TRBJ1-2, with D tentatively TRBD1 (6 bases). This CDR3 region has 16 residues. Germline CDR1 LGHNA, CDR2 YSLEER. The germline V and J ends were trimmed by 0 bases and 5 bases, with 16 bases remaining between them. The CDR3 nucleotides read TGCGCCAGCAGCCAAGATGGAAACAAAGGGACATATGGCTACACCTTC. This encodes CASSQDGNKGTYGYTF.

J is TRBJ2-6 and V is TRBV6-1, with D possibly being TRBD1 (6 bases). Germline values: CDR1 MNHNS, CDR2 SASEGT. V was trimmed by 6 bases and J by 5 bases, leaving 14 bases between them. The CDR3 covers 15 residues. The CDR3 DNA reads as TGTGCCAGCAGCTTGGAAGGGGGTTGGGCCAACGTCCTGACTTTC. Its protein product is CASSLEGGWANVLTF.

The chain has TRBV11-2 and TRBJ2-5; D remains unclear. The DNA end favors TRBJ2-7, so the J call may be wrong. Per the germline V gene, CDR1 is SGHAT and CDR2 is FQNNGV. This CDR3 is 12 amino acids long. CDR3 coding DNA: TGTGCCAGCAGCGTGAGCTCCTACGAGCAGTACTTC. This encodes CASSVSSYEQYF.

The V and J genes are TRBV27 and TRBJ1-4; TRBD1 is a possible D gene (5 bases). Trimming cost V 5 bases and J 0 bases, with 13 bases left between them. Germline V CDR1 and CDR2: MNHEY, SMNVEV (reference sequence). CDR3 length: 16 residues. The CDR3 loop is CASSPPSRATNEKLFF. CDR3 coding DNA: TGTGCCAGCAGTCCCCCCTCCAGGGCAACTAATGAAAAACTGTTTTTT.

The V gene is TRBV4-1, the J gene TRBJ2-7; 10 bases are a match to TRBD2. The CDR3 is made up of 15 amino acids. CDR1 and CDR2 from the germline V gene are MGHRA and YSYEKL. The V segment lost 1 base and the J segment 7 bases; nucleotides outside the gene matches: 7. The chain's CDR3 is CASSQGLAGRGEQYF. DNA of the CDR3: TGCGCCAGCAGCCAAGGACTAGCGGGCAGGGGTGAGCAGTACTTC.

This clone was seen a few times. The V call is TRBV18, the J call TRBJ2-1, with a weak D call TRBD2 (7 bases). Germline CDR1 is KGHSH and CDR2 is LQKENI. Trimming removed 3 bases at V and 6 bases at J, with 18 bases between. The CDR3 is 16 amino acids. This CDR3 reads CASSPGPRGGGNEQFF. The CDR3 region has the DNA TGTGCCAGCTCACCCGGTCCCAGGGGAGGGGGCAATGAGCAGTTCTTC.

The rearrangement joins TRBV5-6 to TRBJ2-7; 7 bases map to TRBD2. Trimming at V came to 3 bases and at J to 2 bases, leaving 5 bases not matched to a gene. The germline V gene encodes CDR1 SGHDT and CDR2 YYEEEE. The CDR3 sequence is 14 residues long. Written as DNA, the CDR3 is TGTGCCAGCAGCTCTAGCGGACCCCCCTACGAGCAGTACTTC. Translated, it gives CASSSSGPPYEQYF.